This TCR beta chain is drawn from a study of blood T cell repertoires in COVID-19. Study overall: Some COVID-19 samples were acute and others convalescent; all came from the United States, Italy and Spain.

TCRdb's copy holds only in-frame clones and misses some; the assay was immunoSEQ multiplex PCR. This sample has some 150,000 clones, with approximately 82% found just once. The CDR3 extends over 14 amino acids. V lost 8 bases to trimming and J lost 3 bases, with 14 bases between them. Germline V gene sequence: CDR1 SNHLY, CDR2 FYNNEI. The study recruited people aged about 18 to 95 years across approximately 24 US areas. Clinical history as reported by participants underpinned cohort assignment. Recovery among Cohort 3 donors was established by two negative PCRs, clearance, or symptom resolution. At least ten counts were recorded for this clone.

The clonotype originates from a woman aged 45 to 65 who had recovered from COVID-19. Sequencing was done on a sample of PBMCs or T cells enriched from blood (not recorded which). The gene calls are TRBV2 and TRBJ2-1, with D perhaps TRBD1 (5 bases). The CDR3 loop reads CASGRTIIYNEQFF. For the CDR3, the DNA is TGTGCCAGCGGCCGGACAATTATCTACAATGAGCAGTTCTTC.